This passage covers 3 T cell receptor beta chains from one sample sequenced in a study of blood T cell repertoires in COVID-19. The data were produced by immunoSEQ multiplex PCR, yet TCRdb's version contains in-frame clones alone and is incomplete. The sample consists of approximately 170,000 clones, 88% of them appearing once. Specimen: PBMCs or T cells enriched from blood (not recorded which). The receptors derive from a woman between 18 and 29 years old who had recovered from COVID-19.

The chain recombines TRBV7-9 with TRBJ2-1; a weak D match, TRBD2 (5 bases). The CDR3 covers 14 residues. Germline loops: CDR1 SEHNR, CDR2 FQNEAQ (reference sequence). Trimming shortened V by 5 bases and J by 2 bases, and 10 bases separated the two germline ends. CDR3 in amino acids: CASSPIAPYNEQFF. The DNA of the CDR3 is TGTGCCAGCAGCCCGATAGCGCCCTACAATGAGCAGTTCTTC.

The chain links TRBV2 to TRBJ2-5; TRBD2 might be the D (5 bases). In germline, CDR1 is SNHLY, CDR2 FYNNEI. The CDR3 sequence is 13 residues long. The germline V and J ends were trimmed by 7 bases and 4 bases, with 13 bases remaining between them. CDR3 nucleotide sequence: TGTGCCAGCATTGGCCTAGAGGGAGAGACCCAGTACTTC. Its translation: CASIGLEGETQYF.

The genes are TRBV25-1 and TRBJ1-2, with TRBD1 as a possible D gene (6 bases). Trimming cost V 6 bases and J 4 bases, with 12 bases left between them. CDR1 is MGHDK, CDR2 SYGVNS, per germline. The CDR3 has 13 amino acids. The CDR3 DNA sequence: TGTGCCAGCAGGGAAACAGGGAGCTATGGCTACACCTTC. Its translation: CASRETGSYGYTF.